The next 12 T cell receptor beta chains were all read from a single sample in a study of spatial heterogeneity in lung cancer (dated by TCRdb to about 2019). Preparation of the library involved 5' RACE. Sequencing was performed on a NextSeq 500. TCRdb redid the processing of the public reads, applying fastp at Q25 and MiXCR, and retained in-frame beta chains. Rows are unified per CDR3 protein, each entry keeping the most common DNA and genes. For this sample there are roughly 15,000 distinct CDR3 sequences; just under 8% appear just once. The ten most abundant clones make up 33% of the sample. What the time point label conveys for this sample: sample taken at primary tumor resection. TCR sequencing used whole RNA extracted from tumor and nontumor lung tissue, or from cryopreserved PBMC samples, without cell sorting. Sequencing was performed on PBMCs, taken at surgery. The origin of the receptors is a female donor with early-stage non-small cell lung cancer.

There are a few counts of this clonotype. The chain links TRBV11-3 to TRBJ1-1; tentatively, D is TRBD1 (5 bases). V lost 5 bases and J 1 base, leaving 14 bases between the germline ends. CDR3 length: 15 residues. Germline values: CDR1 SGHNT, CDR2 YENEEA. In nucleotides, the CDR3 is TGTGCCAGCAGCCCCACACCGGGACCGAACACTGAAGCTTTCTTT. Translating it yields CASSPTPGPNTEAFF. Variable domain in full (rest from reference TRBV11-3 and TRBJ1-1): EAGVVQSPRYKIIEKKQPVAFWCNPISGHNTLYWYLQNLGQGPELLIRYENEEAVDDSQLPKDRFSAERLKGVDSTLKIQPAELGDSAVYLCASSPTPGPNTEAFFGQGTRLTVV.

The table lists this clonotype with many counts. The chain uses TRBV7-2 and TRBJ1-5; 8 bases map to TRBD1. V shed 5 bases and J 6 bases; nucleotides not matched to a gene: 9. Germline lookup yields CDR1 SGHTA and CDR2 FQGNSA. This CDR3 has 15 amino acids. The CDR3: CASSQMTGARQPQHF. CDR3 sequence (DNA): TGTGCCAGCAGCCAAATGACAGGGGCGCGTCAGCCCCAGCATTTT. Drawing the rest from reference TRBV7-2 and TRBJ1-5, the complete variable domain is GAGVSQSPSNKVTEKGKDVELRCDPISGHTALYWYRQSLGQGLEFLIYFQGNSAPDKSGLPSDRFSAERTGGSVSTLTIQRTQQEDSAVYLCASSQMTGARQPQHFGDGTRLSIL.

This sequence joins TRBV7-9 and TRBJ2-3; TRBD1 matches at 10 bases. J lost 6 bases, V lost 5 bases, and 8 bases had no gene match. Germline loops: CDR1 SEHNR, CDR2 FQNEAQ (reference sequence). This CDR3 is 15 amino acids long. CDR3 nucleotide sequence: TGTGCCAGCAGCCGCCTGACAGGGGGCCGCGATACGCAGTATTTT. Its protein is CASSRLTGGRDTQYF.

This clonotype was picked up many times. The gene calls are TRBV24-1 and TRBJ2-7; D is ambiguous. CDR1 and CDR2 (germline): KGHDR, SFDVKD. V lost 0 bases and J 7 bases, leaving 3 bases between the germline ends. The CDR3 runs 11 residues. CDR3 loop: CATSDLREQYF. CDR3 in DNA: TGTGCCACCAGTGATTTGCGGGAGCAGTACTTC.

This clonotype has ten or more counts. V and J are TRBV7-6 and TRBJ1-3; no clear D. V gave up 1 base and J gave up 0 bases, with 13 bases separating them. Germline lookup yields CDR1 SGHVS and CDR2 FNYEAQ. The CDR3 has 17 residues. The CDR3 loop is CASSLGAGRTSGNTIYF. The CDR3 DNA reads TGTGCCAGCAGCTTAGGCGCGGGAAGGACCTCTGGAAACACCATATATTTT. The whole variable domain, filled in from reference TRBV7-6 and TRBJ1-3, reads GAGVSQSPRYKVTKRGQDVALRCDPISGHVSLYWYRQALGQGPEFLTYFNYEAQQDKSGLPNDRFSAERPEGSISTLTIQRTEQRDSAMYRCASSLGAGRTSGNTIYFGEGSWLTVV.

This clonotype showed up many times. V usage is TRBV10-2 and J usage is TRBJ2-7; 7 positions agree with TRBD1. Germline lookup yields CDR1 WSHSY and CDR2 SAAADI. V shed 6 bases and J 3 bases; nucleotides not matched to a gene: 5. This CDR3 has 13 residues. This CDR3 is CASRETGIYEQYF. The CDR3 nucleotides are TGCGCCAGCAGGGAGACAGGGATCTACGAGCAGTACTTC.

The chain joins TRBV6-5 to TRBJ2-7; TRBD1 aligns across 10 bases. The CDR3 covers 13 residues. The V and J ends lost 8 bases and 7 bases, in that order; junction bases with no gene match: 8. The germline V gene encodes CDR1 MNHEY and CDR2 SVGAGI. CDR3 bases: TGTGCCAGCCGGGACAGGGGACGTGGGGAGCAGTACTTC. This encodes CASRDRGRGEQYF.

The sample holds many counts of this clonotype. V gene TRBV3-1 combines with J gene TRBJ2-3, with TRBD2 matching over 11 bases. CDR1 and CDR2 (germline): LGHDT, YNNKEL (reference sequence). V dropped 1 base and J dropped 3; count of bases not matched to a gene: 0. The CDR3 covers 15 residues. CDR3 DNA sequence: TGTGCCAGCAGCCAAGGGACTAGCGGGACAGATACGCAGTATTTT. Protein sequence: CASSQGTSGTDTQYF.

This clonotype was seen repeatedly, ten times or more. V and J are TRBV3-1 and TRBJ2-5; 10 bases map to TRBD2. CDR3 length: 16 residues. Trimming took 1 base from V and 5 from J; bases not matched to a gene: 7. CDR1 is LGHDT, CDR2 YNNKEL, per germline (reference sequence). The CDR3 sequence is CASSQALAGERETQYF. The CDR3 DNA is TGTGCCAGCAGCCAAGCTCTAGCGGGAGAACGGGAGACCCAGTACTTC.

This clonotype was seen at least ten times. The rearrangement joins TRBV19 to TRBJ1-2; weak D call: TRBD1 (5 bases). Germline V lookup: CDR1 LNHDA, CDR2 SQIVND (reference sequence). V lost 3 bases, J lost 6 bases, and 11 bases lay in between. This CDR3 spans 13 amino acids. The CDR3 spells CASSIYGADGYTF. Here the CDR3 DNA reads TGTGCCAGTAGTATTTACGGGGCCGATGGCTACACCTTC.

This clonotype showed up many times. The chain carries TRBV29-1 and TRBJ2-3; TRBD1 matches 10 bases. Trimming took 6 bases from V and 2 from J; bases not matched to a gene: 8. Germline V gives CDR1 SQVTM, CDR2 ANQGSEA. The CDR3 is 15 residues long. The CDR3 nucleotides are TGCAGCGTAGGAGCGGGACAGGGGTTCACAGATACGCAGTATTTT. It yields the protein CSVGAGQGFTDTQYF.

This clonotype occurred many times. The rearrangement uses TRBV2 and TRBJ2-7; the D gene is possibly TRBD1 (6 bases). This CDR3 region has 12 residues. CDR1 is SNHLY, CDR2 FYNNEI, per germline. Between the trimmed V and J ends, which lost 3 bases and 5 bases, there was a span of 8 bases. The CDR3 nucleotides read TGTGCCAGCAGTGAGGACAGCAACGAGCAGTACTTC. Encoded protein: CASSEDSNEQYF.